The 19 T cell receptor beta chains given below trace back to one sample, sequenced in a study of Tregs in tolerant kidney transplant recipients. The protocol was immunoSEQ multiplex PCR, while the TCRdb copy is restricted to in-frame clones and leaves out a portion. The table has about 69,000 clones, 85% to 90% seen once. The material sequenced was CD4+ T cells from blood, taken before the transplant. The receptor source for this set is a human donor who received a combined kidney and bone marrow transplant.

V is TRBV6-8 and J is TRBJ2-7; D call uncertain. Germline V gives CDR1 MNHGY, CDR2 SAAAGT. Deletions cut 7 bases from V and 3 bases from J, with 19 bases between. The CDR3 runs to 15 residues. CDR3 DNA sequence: TGTGCCAGCAAGTTTCAGCGCCGTCCTTACTACGAGCAGTACTTC. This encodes CASKFQRRPYYEQYF.

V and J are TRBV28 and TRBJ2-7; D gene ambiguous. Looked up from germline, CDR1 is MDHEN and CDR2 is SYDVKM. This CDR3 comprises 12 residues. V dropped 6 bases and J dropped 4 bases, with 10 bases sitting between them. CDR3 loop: CASSFTVYEQYF. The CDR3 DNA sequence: TGTGCCAGCAGCTTTACTGTTTACGAGCAGTACTTC.

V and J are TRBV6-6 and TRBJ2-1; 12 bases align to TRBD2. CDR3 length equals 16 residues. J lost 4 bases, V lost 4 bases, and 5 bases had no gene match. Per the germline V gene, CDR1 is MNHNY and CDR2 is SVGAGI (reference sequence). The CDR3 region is CASSSLLAGGYNEQFF. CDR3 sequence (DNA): TGTGCCAGCAGTTCCTTACTAGCGGGAGGTTACAATGAGCAGTTCTTC.

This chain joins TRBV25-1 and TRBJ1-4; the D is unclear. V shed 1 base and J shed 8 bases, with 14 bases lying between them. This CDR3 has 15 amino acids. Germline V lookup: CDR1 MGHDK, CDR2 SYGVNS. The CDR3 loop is CASSELLIAGEKLFF. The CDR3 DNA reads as TGTGCCAGCAGTGAATTACTAATCGCGGGAGAAAAACTGTTTTTT.

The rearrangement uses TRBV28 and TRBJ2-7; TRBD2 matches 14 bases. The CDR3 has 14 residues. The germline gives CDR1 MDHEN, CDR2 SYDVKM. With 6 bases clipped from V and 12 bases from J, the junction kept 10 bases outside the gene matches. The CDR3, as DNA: TGTGCCAGCAGCCCGACTAGCGGGAGGGCCCGGCCGTACTTC. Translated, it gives CASSPTSGRARPYF.

The CDR3 DNA follows: TGTGCCAGCAGCTTAGTGAGCGGGAGAGGGACCGGGGAGCTGTTTTTT. Protein sequence: CASSLVSGRGTGELFF. The chain uses TRBV11-3 and TRBJ2-2; 8 bases line up with TRBD2. This CDR3 has 16 amino acids. From germline, CDR1 is SGHNT and CDR2 YENEEA. V lost 1 base and J lost 5; bases outside the gene matches: 6.

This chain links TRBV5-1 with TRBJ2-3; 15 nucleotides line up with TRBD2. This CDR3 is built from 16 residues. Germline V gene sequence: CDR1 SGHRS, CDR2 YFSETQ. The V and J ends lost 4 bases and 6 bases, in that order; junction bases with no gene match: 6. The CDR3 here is CASSPGLAGGRDTQYF. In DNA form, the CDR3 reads TGCGCCAGCAGCCCGGGACTAGCGGGAGGTCGCGATACGCAGTATTTT. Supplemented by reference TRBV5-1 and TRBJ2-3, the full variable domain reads KAGVTQTPRYLIKTRGQQVTLSCSPISGHRSVSWYQQTPGQGLQFLFEYFSETQRNKGNFPGRFSGRQFSNSRSEMNVSTLELGDSALYLCASSPGLAGGRDTQYFGPGTRLTVL.

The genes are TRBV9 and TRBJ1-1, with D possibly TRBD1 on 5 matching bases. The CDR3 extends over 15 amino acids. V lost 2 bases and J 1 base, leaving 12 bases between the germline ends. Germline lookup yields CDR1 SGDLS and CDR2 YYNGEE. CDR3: CASSVRDVANTEAFF. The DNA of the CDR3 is TGTGCCAGCAGCGTGCGGGACGTCGCGAACACTGAAGCTTTCTTT.

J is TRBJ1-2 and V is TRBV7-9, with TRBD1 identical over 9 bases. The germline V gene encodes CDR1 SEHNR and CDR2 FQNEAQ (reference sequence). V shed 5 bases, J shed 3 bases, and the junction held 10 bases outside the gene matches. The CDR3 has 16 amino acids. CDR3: CASSRLRDRDHYGYTF. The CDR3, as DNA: TGTGCCAGCAGCCGTCTCCGGGACAGGGACCACTATGGCTACACCTTC.

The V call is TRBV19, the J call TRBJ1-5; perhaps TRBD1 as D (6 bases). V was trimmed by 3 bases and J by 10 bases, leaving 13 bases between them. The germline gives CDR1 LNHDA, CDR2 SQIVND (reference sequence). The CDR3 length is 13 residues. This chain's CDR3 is CASSIPVQGPQHF. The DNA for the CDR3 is TGTGCCAGTAGTATTCCGGTACAGGGACCCCAGCATTTT.

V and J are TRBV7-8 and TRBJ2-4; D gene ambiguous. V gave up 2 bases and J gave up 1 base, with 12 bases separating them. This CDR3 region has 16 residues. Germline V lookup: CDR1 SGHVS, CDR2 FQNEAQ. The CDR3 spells CASSLSSGLAKNIQYF. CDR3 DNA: TGTGCCAGCAGCTTAAGTTCCGGGTTGGCCAAAAACATTCAGTACTTC.

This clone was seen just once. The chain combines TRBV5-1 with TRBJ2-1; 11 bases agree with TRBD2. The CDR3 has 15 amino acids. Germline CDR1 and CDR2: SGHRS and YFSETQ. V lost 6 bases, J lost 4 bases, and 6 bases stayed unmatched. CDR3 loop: CASNPTSGVYNEQFF. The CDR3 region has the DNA TGCGCCAGCAACCCGACTAGCGGGGTTTACAATGAGCAGTTCTTC.

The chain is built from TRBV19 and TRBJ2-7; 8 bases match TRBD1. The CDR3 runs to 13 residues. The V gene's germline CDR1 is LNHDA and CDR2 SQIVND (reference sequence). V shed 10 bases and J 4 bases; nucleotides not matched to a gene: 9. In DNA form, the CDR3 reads TGTGCCACCTCCGGGACAGGACCTTACGAGCAGTACTTC. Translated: CATSGTGPYEQYF.

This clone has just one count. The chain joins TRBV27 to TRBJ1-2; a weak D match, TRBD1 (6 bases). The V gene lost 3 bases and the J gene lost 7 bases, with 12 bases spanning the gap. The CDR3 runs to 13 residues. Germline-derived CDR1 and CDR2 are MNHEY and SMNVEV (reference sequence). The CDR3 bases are TGTGCCAGCAGTTTCCCAGGGGCGAGTGGCTACACCTTC. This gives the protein CASSFPGASGYTF.

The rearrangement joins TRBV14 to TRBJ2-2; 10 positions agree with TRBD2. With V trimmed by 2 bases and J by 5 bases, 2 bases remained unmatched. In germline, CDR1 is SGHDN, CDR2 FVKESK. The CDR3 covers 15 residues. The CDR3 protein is CASSQMTSGTGELFF. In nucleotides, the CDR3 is TGTGCCAGCAGCCAAATGACTAGCGGGACCGGGGAGCTGTTTTTT.

The CDR3 DNA reads as TGTGCCAGCAGTGTCGAGAGGACCTACGAGCAGTACTTC. Encoded protein: CASSVERTYEQYF. The chain joins TRBV27 to TRBJ2-7; D gene ambiguous. The CDR3 runs 13 residues. Germline CDR1 MNHEY, CDR2 SMNVEV (reference sequence). V lost 5 bases and J 2 bases, leaving 10 bases between the germline ends.

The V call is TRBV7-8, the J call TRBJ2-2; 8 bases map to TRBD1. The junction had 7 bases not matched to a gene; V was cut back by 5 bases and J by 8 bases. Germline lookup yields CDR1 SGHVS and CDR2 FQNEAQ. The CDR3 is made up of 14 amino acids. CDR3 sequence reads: CASSPVTGAGELFF. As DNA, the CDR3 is TGTGCCAGCAGCCCCGTGACAGGGGCGGGGGAGCTGTTTTTT.

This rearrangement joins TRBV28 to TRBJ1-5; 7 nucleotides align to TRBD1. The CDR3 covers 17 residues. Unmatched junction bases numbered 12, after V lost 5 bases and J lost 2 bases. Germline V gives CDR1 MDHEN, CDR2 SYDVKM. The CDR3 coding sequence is TGTGCCAGCAGTCCCACAGTGACAGACAGGGGCAATCAGCCCCAGCATTTT. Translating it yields CASSPTVTDRGNQPQHF.

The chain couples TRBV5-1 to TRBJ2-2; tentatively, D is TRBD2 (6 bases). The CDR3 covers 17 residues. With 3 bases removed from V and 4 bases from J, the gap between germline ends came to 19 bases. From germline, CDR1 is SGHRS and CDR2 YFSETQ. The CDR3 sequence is CASSSDRAGPVTGELFF. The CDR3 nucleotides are TGCGCCAGCAGCTCTGATCGTGCGGGACCCGTCACCGGGGAGCTGTTTTTT.